This T cell receptor beta chain comes out of a study of blood T cell repertoires in COVID-19. The CDR3 covers 13 residues. Between the trimmed V and J ends, which lost 6 bases and 8 bases, there was a span of 16 bases. CDR1 is MNHEY and CDR2 is SVGAGI in the germline V gene. TCRdb's table, derived via immunoSEQ multiplex PCR, lists solely in-frame clones and lacks some. Among about 170,000 clones listed, about 86% were seen once. Sequencing input: peripheral blood. The chain joins TRBV6-5 to TRBJ2-5, with D tentatively TRBD2 (6 bases). This TCR was recovered from an elderly woman in a cohort sampled during active or convalescent COVID-19. The CDR3 loop reads CASSSTRGGTQYF. In DNA, the CDR3 is TGTGCCAGCAGCTCGACTAGAGGAGGCACCCAGTACTTC.